The 30 T cell receptor beta chains reported below all come from one sample, sequenced in a study of blood T cell repertoires in COVID-19. TCRdb keeps only in-frame clones here, not all; method: immunoSEQ multiplex PCR. The sample lists some 230,000 clones; about 86% were seen once. The sample comprised peripheral blood. These receptors all come from a woman aged 55-69 years with acute or convalescent COVID-19.

This chain uses TRBV4-1 with TRBJ1-4; D remains unclear. CDR1 is MGHRA, CDR2 YSYEKL, per germline. The CDR3 runs to 15 residues. The V and J ends lost 5 bases and 0 bases respectively, with 10 bases between them. The CDR3 here is CASSNRLPTNEKLFF. The CDR3 DNA sequence: TGCGCCAGCAGCAACCGACTCCCAACTAATGAAAAACTGTTTTTT.

The V and J genes are TRBV19 and TRBJ1-2; TRBD1 might be the D (5 bases). Germline V gene lookup returns CDR1 LNHDA and CDR2 SQIVND (reference sequence). V was cut by 4 bases and J by 8 bases, with 23 bases left in between. The CDR3 totals 16 residues. CDR3 sequence reads: CASSTPSGPSGGGYTF. The CDR3 coding sequence is TGTGCCAGTAGTACCCCCAGCGGGCCATCTGGGGGAGGCTACACCTTC.

The chain has TRBV9 and TRBJ2-3, with D perhaps matching TRBD2 (5 bases). Germline values: CDR1 SGDLS, CDR2 YYNGEE. The V gene lost 0 bases and the J gene lost 5 bases, with 13 bases spanning the gap. The CDR3 extends over 15 amino acids. The CDR3 DNA reads as TGTGCCAGCAGCGTAGCTTCCGGGGTGATAGATACGCAGTATTTT. Translation gives CASSVASGVIDTQYF.

This chain links TRBV13 with TRBJ2-1; D may be TRBD1 (6 bases). This CDR3 spans 14 amino acids. The V end was cut by 5 bases, the J end by 5 bases, with 13 bases between. The germline V gene encodes CDR1 PRHDT and CDR2 FYEKMQ (reference sequence). For the CDR3, the DNA is TGTGCCAGCAGCGAATGGACAGCGCACAATGAGCAGTTCTTC. This sequence encodes CASSEWTAHNEQFF.

The J gene is TRBJ1-4, the V gene TRBV2; 7 bases are a match to TRBD1. Per the germline V gene, CDR1 is SNHLY and CDR2 is FYNNEI. This CDR3 comprises 14 residues. V dropped 7 bases and J dropped 4; count of bases not matched to a gene: 6. The CDR3 protein is CASNRDSRNEKLFF. The DNA for the CDR3 is TGTGCCAGCAATAGGGACAGCCGTAATGAAAAACTGTTTTTT.

The gene calls are TRBV6-1 and TRBJ2-5; tentative D call: TRBD2 (5 bases). This CDR3 is built from 14 residues. V was pared by 3 bases and J by 7 bases, with 15 bases between. Per germline, CDR1 MNHNS and CDR2 SASEGT. CDR3 DNA: TGTGCCAGCAGTGACACTAGGGAGCTTGGGACCCAGTACTTC. Its translation: CASSDTRELGTQYF.

This rearrangement joins TRBV7-9 to TRBJ2-7; unclear D gene. CDR1 SEHNR and CDR2 FQNEAQ come from the germline V gene (reference sequence). The CDR3 covers 15 residues. V was clipped by 0 bases and J by 1 base, with 10 bases between them. The CDR3 protein is CASSLALSGSYEQYF. Written as DNA, the CDR3 is TGTGCCAGCAGCTTAGCGCTCTCAGGTTCCTACGAGCAGTACTTC.

The chain uses TRBV7-2 and TRBJ2-3, with D perhaps TRBD1 (6 bases). This CDR3 is 12 amino acids long. The germline V and J ends were trimmed by 4 bases and 5 bases, with 7 bases remaining between them. Looked up from germline, CDR1 is SGHTA and CDR2 is FQGNSA. The CDR3 here is CASSSRGDTQYF. CDR3 bases: TGTGCCAGCAGCTCCAGGGGAGATACGCAGTATTTT. The full variable domain, in which reference TRBV7-2 and TRBJ2-3 provide the parts outside the CDR3, is GAGVSQSPSNKVTEKGKDVELRCDPISGHTALYWYRQSLGQGLEFLIYFQGNSAPDKSGLPSDRFSAERTGGSVSTLTIQRTQQEDSAVYLCASSSRGDTQYFGPGTRLTVL.

The CDR3: CATSRDLAGSTDTQYF. CDR3 in DNA: TGTGCCACCAGCAGAGACCTAGCGGGGAGCACAGATACGCAGTATTTT. The rearrangement links TRBV15 to TRBJ2-3; TRBD2 matches 9 bases. V dropped 0 bases and J dropped 0; count of bases not matched to a gene: 1. The CDR3 has 16 amino acids. CDR1 LNHNV and CDR2 YYDKDF come from the germline V gene (reference sequence).

In its sample, this clone was seen once. The chain uses TRBV6-2 or TRBV6-3 and TRBJ2-7; unclear D gene. V lost 5 bases and J lost 2, with 7 bases in between. Germline V gene sequence: CDR1 MNHEY, CDR2 SVGEGT. The CDR3 sequence is 12 residues long. CDR3: CASSTRPYEQYF. DNA of the CDR3: TGTGCCAGCAGTACTCGCCCCTACGAGCAGTACTTC.

Only one count was recorded for this clone. The chain is built from TRBV4-1 and TRBJ1-5, with D unresolved. The V and J ends lost 0 bases and 5 bases respectively, with 5 bases between them. Germline V lookup: CDR1 MGHRA, CDR2 YSYEKL. The length of the CDR3 is 13 residues. CDR3: CASSQDFDQPQHF. CDR3 DNA sequence: TGCGCCAGCAGCCAAGATTTCGATCAGCCCCAGCATTTT.

The count of this clone is one. The genes are TRBV15 and TRBJ1-1; D is ambiguous. CDR1 and CDR2 (germline): LNHNV, YYDKDF (reference sequence). The CDR3 loop spans 13 amino acids. Deletions cut 0 bases from V and 4 bases from J, with 6 bases between. CDR3 protein: CATSRDGGTEAFF. The CDR3 region has the DNA TGTGCCACCAGCAGAGATGGCGGCACTGAAGCTTTCTTT.

The chain links TRBV5-6 to TRBJ2-7; D perhaps matches TRBD2 (6 bases). Germline loops: CDR1 SGHDT, CDR2 YYEEEE. Trimming removed 5 bases at V and 0 bases at J, with 12 bases between. The CDR3 consists of 14 residues. The CDR3 DNA sequence: TGTGCCAGCAGTCCAGGAGGGGTCTCCTACGAGCAGTACTTC. Translating gives CASSPGGVSYEQYF.

The V call is TRBV5-1, the J call TRBJ2-7; 7 bases align to TRBD2. V dropped 3 bases and J dropped 9; count of bases not matched to a gene: 9. The length of the CDR3 is 13 residues. Germline lookup yields CDR1 SGHRS and CDR2 YFSETQ. For the CDR3, the DNA is TGCGCCAGCAGCTCCGGGGAGGGATTGGTGCAGTACTTC. This gives the protein CASSSGEGLVQYF.

The rearrangement uses TRBV5-1 and TRBJ2-5; maybe TRBD2 (6 bases). The length of the CDR3 is 17 residues. The germline V gene encodes CDR1 SGHRS and CDR2 YFSETQ. Trimming removed 2 bases at V and 1 base at J, with 18 bases between. The CDR3 nucleotides are TGCGCCAGCAGCTTAACGGCCCCTTCGACTAGCCAAGAGACCCAGTACTTC. Translating it yields CASSLTAPSTSQETQYF.

The rearrangement links TRBV7-9 to TRBJ2-4, with a weak D call TRBD2 (6 bases). V lost 2 bases, J lost 11 bases, and 13 bases lay in between. Germline values: CDR1 SEHNR, CDR2 FQNEAQ (reference sequence). The CDR3 sequence is 13 residues long. The CDR3 sequence: CASSLSGDGVQYF. DNA of the CDR3: TGTGCCAGCAGCTTATCGGGGGACGGGGTTCAGTACTTC.

The rearrangement links TRBV9 to TRBJ1-1, with 7 nucleotides matching TRBD1. Germline V gene data show CDR1 as SGDLS and CDR2 as YYNGEE. The CDR3 length is 15 residues. Trimming at V came to 3 bases and at J to 5 bases, leaving 10 bases not matched to a gene. The CDR3 region is CASSATGTVPTEAFF. In DNA, the CDR3 is TGTGCCAGCAGCGCCACCGGGACAGTCCCGACTGAAGCTTTCTTT.

The genes are TRBV5-6 and TRBJ2-5; 11 bases are a match to TRBD1. The CDR3 is made up of 16 amino acids. Germline values: CDR1 SGHDT, CDR2 YYEEEE. The junction had 6 bases not matched to a gene; V was cut back by 0 bases and J by 5 bases. In nucleotides, the CDR3 is TGTGCCAGCAGCTTGGCCGGACAGGGGGCTCAGGAGACCCAGTACTTC. Amino acids: CASSLAGQGAQETQYF.

CDR3 region: CSVAGTGLNEQFF. CDR3 sequence (DNA): TGCAGCGTTGCCGGGACAGGACTAAATGAGCAGTTCTTC. This chain uses TRBV29-1 with TRBJ2-1, with TRBD1 matching over 8 bases. J lost 7 bases, V lost 4 bases, and 6 bases had no gene match. Germline V gives CDR1 SQVTM, CDR2 ANQGSEA. The CDR3 totals 13 residues.

In the case of this clone: An end of the junction differs from the germline gene, which may be a read error. The gene calls are TRBV7-7 and TRBJ2-5; weak D call: TRBD2 (7 bases). CDR3 length equals 16 residues. Germline V CDR1 and CDR2: SSHAT, FNYEAQ (reference sequence). The CDR3 is CASSLGGGPVGETQYF. In nucleotides, the CDR3 is TGTGCTAGCAGCTTAGGGGGGGGGCCGGTTGGAGAGACCCAGTACTTC.

The chain combines TRBV5-6 with TRBJ1-4; D unclear. There are 14 residues in the CDR3. Trimming left V 4 bases short and J 3 bases short, with 10 bases between. Germline V gives CDR1 SGHDT, CDR2 YYEEEE. The CDR3 loop is CASSLALSNEKLFF. DNA for the CDR3: TGTGCCAGCAGCCTGGCCCTGTCTAATGAAAAACTGTTTTTT.

DNA of the CDR3: TGTGCCAGCAGGCCGGGACTAGGGGAGACCCAGTACTTC. Residues: CASRPGLGETQYF. V is TRBV11-3 and J is TRBJ2-5; 8 bases fit TRBD2. The CDR3 length is 13 residues. After removal of 6 bases from V and 5 bases from J, the junction contained 5 bases not matched to a gene. Per the germline V gene, CDR1 is SGHNT and CDR2 is YENEEA.

The V gene is TRBV30, the J gene TRBJ1-6; TRBD1 is a possible D gene (5 bases). CDR1 and CDR2 (germline): GTSNPN, SVGIG (reference sequence). The V end was cut by 4 bases, the J end by 8 bases, with 9 bases between. The CDR3 has 12 residues. In DNA, the CDR3 is TGTGCCTGGACCACAGGTCATTCACCCCTCCACTTT. Translated: CAWTTGHSPLHF.

This rearrangement joins TRBV13 to TRBJ1-2; tentatively, D is TRBD1 (5 bases). Germline loops: CDR1 PRHDT, CDR2 FYEKMQ (reference sequence). The CDR3 length is 12 residues. V lost 3 bases and J lost 7, with 9 bases in between. The CDR3 DNA is TGTGCCAGCAGCTTGGACAAACTTGGCTACACCTTC. It codes for CASSLDKLGYTF.

V is TRBV6-5 and J is TRBJ1-1; the D is unclear. V shed 6 bases and J shed 1 base, with 15 bases lying between them. This CDR3 contains 15 residues. Germline CDR1 MNHEY, CDR2 SVGAGI. The DNA of the CDR3 is TGTGCCAGCAGGCCGAATCTCGGGTGGAACACTGAAGCTTTCTTT. Its protein is CASRPNLGWNTEAFF.

V usage is TRBV21-1 and J usage is TRBJ1-1. TRBV21-1 is a known pseudogene. This CDR3 region has 17 residues. CDR3 coding DNA: TGTGCCAGCAGCAAAGTTCGACTTCCCAACGAGAACACTGAAGCTTTCTTT. It yields the protein CASSKVRLPNENTEAFF.

This chain uses TRBV13 with TRBJ2-1; 7 bases line up with TRBD1. CDR3 size: 13 residues. The J segment lost 5 bases and the V segment lost 3 bases, leaving 1 base of the junction unmatched. The V gene's germline CDR1 is PRHDT and CDR2 FYEKMQ (reference sequence). The CDR3 DNA is TGTGCCAGCAGCTTCAGGGGGAACAATGAGCAGTTCTTC. This codes for CASSFRGNNEQFF.

The rearrangement joins TRBV6-5 to TRBJ2-7; D may be TRBD2 (5 bases). Trimming took off 3 bases at V and 5 bases at J, with 11 bases between the two ends. Per germline, CDR1 MNHEY and CDR2 SVGAGI. The CDR3 length is 13 residues. For the CDR3, the DNA is TGTGCCAGCAGTTATTACGGGATGAACGAGCAGTACTTC. This translates into CASSYYGMNEQYF.

This clone came up a few times. This chain links TRBV6-2 or TRBV6-3 with TRBJ1-6, with TRBD1 identical over 7 bases. The junction had 4 bases not matched to a gene; V was cut back by 6 bases and J by 5 bases. CDR3 length: 14 amino acids. Looked up from germline, CDR1 is MNHEY and CDR2 is SVGEGT. In DNA, the CDR3 is TGTGCCAGCAGCTCGACAGGGAATAATTCACCCCTCCACTTT. Residues: CASSSTGNNSPLHF.

The V gene is TRBV6-5, the J gene TRBJ2-1; 12 bases map to TRBD2. The germline V gene has CDR1 MNHEY and CDR2 SVGAGI. V shed 6 bases and J 4 bases; nucleotides not matched to a gene: 4. The CDR3 has 15 amino acids. The CDR3 sequence: CASSTSGGPYNEQFF. The CDR3 DNA reads as TGTGCCAGCAGCACTAGCGGGGGGCCTTACAATGAGCAGTTCTTC.